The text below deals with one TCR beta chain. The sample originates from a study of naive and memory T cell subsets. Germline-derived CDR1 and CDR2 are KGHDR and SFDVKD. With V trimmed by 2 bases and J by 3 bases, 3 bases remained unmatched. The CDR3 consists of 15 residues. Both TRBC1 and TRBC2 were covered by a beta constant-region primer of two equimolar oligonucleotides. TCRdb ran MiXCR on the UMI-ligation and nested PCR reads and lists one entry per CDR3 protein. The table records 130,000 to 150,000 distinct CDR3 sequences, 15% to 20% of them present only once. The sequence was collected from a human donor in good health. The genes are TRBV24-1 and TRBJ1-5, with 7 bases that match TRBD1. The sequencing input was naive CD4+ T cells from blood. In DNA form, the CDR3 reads TGTGCCACCAGTGATTCGGGACAGCCCAATCAGCCCCAGCATTTT. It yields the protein CATSDSGQPNQPQHF.